The present TCR beta chain was sequenced within a study of control samples from healthy donors and cancer patients. Repertoires were generated with immunoSEQ multiplex PCR, while TCRdb's copy carries only in-frame clones and drops some. The sample lists around 58,000 clones; more than 95% were seen once. This CDR3 spans 15 amino acids. Between the trimmed V and J ends, which lost 0 bases and 0 bases, there was a span of 7 bases. Germline CDR1 and CDR2: SGHNT and YYREEE (reference sequence). Sequenced sample: blood. The chain is built from TRBV5-4 and TRBJ2-1, with D unclear. The clonotype originates from a woman younger than 30 in good health. The CDR3 DNA is TGTGCCAGCAGCTTGGGAGTGAGCTCCTACAATGAGCAGTTCTTC. It specifies CASSLGVSSYNEQFF.